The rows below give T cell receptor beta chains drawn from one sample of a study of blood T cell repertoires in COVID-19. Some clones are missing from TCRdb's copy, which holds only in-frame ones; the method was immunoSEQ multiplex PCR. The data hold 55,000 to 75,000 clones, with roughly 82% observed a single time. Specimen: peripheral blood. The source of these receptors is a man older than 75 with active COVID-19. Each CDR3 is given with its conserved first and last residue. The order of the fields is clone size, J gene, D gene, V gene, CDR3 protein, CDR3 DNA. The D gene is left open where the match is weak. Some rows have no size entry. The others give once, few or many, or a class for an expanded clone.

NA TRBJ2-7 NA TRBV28 CASSLTGALNYEQYF TGTGCCAGCAGTTTAACGGGAGCCCTAAACTACGAGCAGTACTTC
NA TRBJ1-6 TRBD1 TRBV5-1 CASSFGTDNSPLHF TGCGCCAGCAGCTTTGGGACAGATAATTCACCCCTCCACTTT
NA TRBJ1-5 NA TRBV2 CASSFDQGRNQPQHF TGTGCCAGCAGTTTTGACCAGGGTAGAAATCAGCCCCAGCATTTT
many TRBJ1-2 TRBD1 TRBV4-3 CASSPAGGEGGYTF TGCGCCAGCAGCCCCGCAGGGGGTGAGGGGGGCTACACCTTC
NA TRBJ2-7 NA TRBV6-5 CASSYFPQTSGEQYF TGTGCCAGCAGTTACTTCCCTCAGACATCGGGGGAGCAGTACTTC
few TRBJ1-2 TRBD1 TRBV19 CASRPTGGDGYTF TGTGCCAGTAGGCCAACAGGGGGCGATGGCTACACCTTC
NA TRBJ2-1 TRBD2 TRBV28 CASSSRTSGAYNEQFF TGTGCCAGCAGTTCCCGGACTAGCGGGGCATACAATGAGCAGTTCTTC
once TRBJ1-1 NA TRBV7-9 CASSLRDITEAFF TGTGCCAGCAGCTTACGGGACATCACTGAAGCTTTCTTT
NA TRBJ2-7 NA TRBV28 CASSFQGGTYEQYF TGTGCCAGCAGTTTCCAGGGAGGTACCTACGAGCAGTACTTC
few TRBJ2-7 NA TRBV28 CASTPVSRVGREQYF TGTGCCAGCACCCCCGTCTCTAGGGTCGGGAGAGAGCAGTACTTC
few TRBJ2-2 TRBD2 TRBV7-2 CASSGIAGGRAGELFF TGTGCCAGCAGCGGCATAGCGGGAGGGCGTGCCGGGGAGCTGTTTTTT
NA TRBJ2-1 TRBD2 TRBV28 CASRQLGTSGNNEQFF TGTGCCAGCAGGCAACTGGGGACTAGCGGGAACAATGAGCAGTTCTTC
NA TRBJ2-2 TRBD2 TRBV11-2 CASSLASGYTGELFF TGTGCCAGCAGCTTAGCTAGCGGATACACCGGGGAGCTGTTTTTT
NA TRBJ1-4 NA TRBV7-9 CASSTGSPYEKLFF TGTGCCAGCAGCACAGGTTCCCCCTATGAAAAACTGTTTTTT
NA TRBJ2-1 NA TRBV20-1 CSARTYNEQFF TGCAGTGCTAGAACCTATAATGAGCAGTTCTTC
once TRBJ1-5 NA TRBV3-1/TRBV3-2 CASSQPNQPQHF TGTGCCAGCAGCCAACCTAATCAGCCCCAGCATTTT
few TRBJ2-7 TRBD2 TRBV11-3 CASSYKGSGYEQYF TGTGCCAGCAGCTACAAGGGTAGCGGGTACGAGCAGTACTTC
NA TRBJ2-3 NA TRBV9 CASSPLSSTDTQYF TGTGCCAGCAGCCCCTTGAGCAGCACAGATACGCAGTATTTT
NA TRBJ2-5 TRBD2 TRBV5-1 CASSLGTSGRAKETQYF TGCGCCAGCAGCCTAGGGACTAGCGGGAGGGCAAAGGAGACCCAGTACTTC
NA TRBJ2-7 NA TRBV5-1 CASSGSGSSYEQYF TGCGCCAGCAGCGGCAGCGGGTCGTCCTACGAGCAGTACTTC
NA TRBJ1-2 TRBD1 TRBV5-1 CASSHGQGAIDGYTF TGCGCCAGCAGCCACGGACAGGGGGCGATCGATGGCTACACCTTC
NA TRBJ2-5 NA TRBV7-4 CASTYVVAGKETQYF TGTGCCAGCACCTATGTAGTTGCAGGAAAAGAGACCCAGTACTTC
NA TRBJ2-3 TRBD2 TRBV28 CATRTSSLDTQYF TGTGCCACTAGGACTAGCTCCCTAGATACGCAGTATTTT
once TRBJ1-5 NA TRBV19 CASKKETENQPQHF TGTGCCAGTAAGAAGGAGACAGAAAATCAGCCCCAGCATTTT
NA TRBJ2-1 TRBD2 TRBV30 CAWSRLSGNNEQFF TGTGCCTGGAGTAGGCTTAGCGGGAACAATGAGCAGTTCTTC
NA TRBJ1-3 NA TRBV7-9 CASSFAEGNTIYF TGTGCCAGCAGCTTTGCAGAAGGAAACACCATATATTTT
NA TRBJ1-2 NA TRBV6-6 CASSYQRAGYGYTF TGTGCCAGCAGTTACCAGAGGGCTGGCTATGGCTACACCTTC
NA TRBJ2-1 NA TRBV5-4 CASSLVFHNEQFF TGTGCCAGCAGCTTGGTATTCCACAATGAGCAGTTCTTC
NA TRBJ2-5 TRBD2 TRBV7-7 CASSLVPSGAPGTQYF TGTGCCAGCAGCTTAGTACCCAGCGGGGCTCCGGGGACCCAGTACTTC
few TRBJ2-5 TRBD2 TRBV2 CASRARSGGAQETQYF TGTGCCAGCAGAGCCCGTAGCGGGGGGGCGCAAGAGACCCAGTACTTC
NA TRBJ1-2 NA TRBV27 CASGFGQITNYGYTF TGTGCCAGCGGATTTGGACAAATCACTAACTATGGCTACACCTTC
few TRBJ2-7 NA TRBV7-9 CASSLWQYEQYF TGTGCCAGCAGCTTATGGCAGTACGAGCAGTACTTC
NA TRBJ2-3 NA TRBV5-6 CASSFALTYGTDTQYF TGTGCCAGCAGCTTCGCTCTGACTTATGGCACAGATACGCAGTATTTT
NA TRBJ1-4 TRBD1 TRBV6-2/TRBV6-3 CASSRPGQGEKLFF TGTGCCAGCAGCCGACCGGGACAGGGTGAAAAACTGTTTTTT
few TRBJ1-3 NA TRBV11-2 CASSLSGDGNTIYF TGTGCCAGCAGCTTGTCGGGTGATGGAAACACCATATATTTT
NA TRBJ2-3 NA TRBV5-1 CASSLAEGTSTSTDTQYF TGCGCCAGCAGCTTGGCAGAGGGTACTTCAACTAGCACAGATACGCAGTATTTT
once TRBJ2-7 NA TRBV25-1 CASTAVGGYEQYF TGTGCCAGCACCGCCGTTGGCGGGTACGAGCAGTACTTC
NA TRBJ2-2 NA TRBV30 CAWSYSGTGELFF TGTGCCTGGAGTTACTCGGGGACCGGGGAGCTGTTTTTT
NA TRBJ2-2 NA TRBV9 CASSVEGRGYSGELFF TGTGCCAGCAGCGTAGAGGGCAGGGGTTATTCCGGGGAGCTGTTTTTT
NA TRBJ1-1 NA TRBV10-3 CAISDRVTEAFF TGTGCCATCAGTGACAGGGTCACTGAAGCTTTCTTT
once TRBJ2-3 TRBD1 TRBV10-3 CAISPGTGASTDTQYF TGTGCCATCTCCCCCGGGACAGGAGCAAGCACAGATACGCAGTATTTT
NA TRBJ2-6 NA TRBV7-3 CASSFTGASGANVLTF TGTGCCAGCAGCTTTACAGGAGCCTCTGGGGCCAACGTCCTGACTTTC
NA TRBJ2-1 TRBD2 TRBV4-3 CASSQERLAGVGEQFF TGCGCCAGCAGCCAAGAGCGACTAGCGGGAGTGGGTGAGCAGTTCTTC
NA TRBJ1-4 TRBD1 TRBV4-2 CASSQGTGGGIF TGTGCCAGCAGCCAAGGGACAGGGGGCGGAATTTTT
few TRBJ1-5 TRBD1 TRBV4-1 CASSQDPVRGRNLVQPQHF TGCGCCAGCAGCCAAGATCCTGTGAGGGGGCGCAATTTGGTTCAGCCCCAGCATTTT
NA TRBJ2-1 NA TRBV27 CASSSGSMRAYNEQFF TGTGCCAGCAGTTCAGGATCCATGAGGGCCTACAATGAGCAGTTCTTC
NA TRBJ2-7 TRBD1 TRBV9 CASSPPGGQGSYEQYF TGTGCCAGCAGCCCCCCGGGGGGACAGGGTTCCTACGAGCAGTACTTC
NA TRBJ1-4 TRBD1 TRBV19 CASRQGRRNEKLFF TGTGCCAGTCGACAGGGGAGAAGGAATGAAAAACTGTTTTTT